This T cell receptor (beta chain) was documented in a study of cytomegalovirus exposure and HLA in healthy donors. The study's findings and limits: For TCR beta chains, V- and J-gene trimming was later linked to a missense DCLRE1C variant.

Use of 60 Vbeta and 13 Jbeta primers characterized the PCR. Clones were read by immunoSEQ multiplex PCR, and TCRdb kept only the in-frame ones, dropping some. The sample carries about 43,000 clones, around 65% recorded once. From germline, CDR1 is SGHNT and CDR2 YYREEE (reference sequence). V was pared by 2 bases and J by 2 bases, with 4 bases of the junction left unmatched. The CDR3 is made up of 14 amino acids. This clone has more than one count but fewer than ten. Its antigen remains unidentified. Sequenced sample: PBMCs. The clonotype originates from a human donor in good health. This chain connects TRBV5-4 to TRBJ2-7; the match to TRBD1 covers 7 bases. The CDR3: CASSLRQGTYEQYF. The CDR3 nucleotides are TGTGCCAGCAGCTTAAGACAGGGCACCTACGAGCAGTACTTC.